These 9 T cell receptor beta chains came from one sample sequenced in a study of early T cells in non-severe SARS-CoV-2 infection. One entry per CDR3 protein results from TCRdb running MiXCR on the 5' RACE reads. The sample has 25,000 to 30,000 distinct CDR3 sequences, around 6% seen once. Sequencing was performed on whole blood, taken at baseline. These receptor sequences come from an adult who was a healthcare worker with PCR-confirmed SARS-CoV-2 infection or an uninfected control (not recorded which).

This clonotype appeared many times. The rearrangement links TRBV10-1 to TRBJ2-1; D assignment may be TRBD1 or TRBD2 (5 bases each). V lost 3 bases and J 4 bases, leaving 7 bases between the germline ends. The CDR3 sequence is 13 residues long. Germline V gene sequence: CDR1 WNHNN, CDR2 SYGVQD (reference sequence). The CDR3 sequence is CASSEGEYNEQFF. The CDR3, as DNA: TGCGCCAGCAGTGAAGGGGAGTACAATGAGCAGTTCTTC.

Ten or more counts support this clonotype. This chain uses TRBV27 with TRBJ2-5; 8 positions match TRBD2. V was clipped by 5 bases and J by 2 bases; unmatched bases: 7. The CDR3 extends over 15 amino acids. CDR1 MNHEY and CDR2 SMNVEV come from the germline V gene (reference sequence). The CDR3 region is CASSPYRGGQETQYF. The DNA of the CDR3 is TGTGCCAGCAGTCCTTATCGGGGGGGGCAAGAGACCCAGTACTTC.

This clonotype came up many times. The V gene is TRBV6-6, the J gene TRBJ2-4; D is undetermined. The CDR3 has 16 residues. In germline, CDR1 is MNHNY, CDR2 SVGAGI (reference sequence). With 7 bases removed from V and 2 bases from J, the gap between germline ends came to 18 bases. CDR3 sequence reads: CASTTPHRATKNIQYF. The CDR3 coding sequence is TGTGCCAGCACAACCCCTCATAGGGCAACCAAAAACATTCAGTACTTC.

Many counts were recorded for this clonotype. This chain links TRBV20-1 with TRBJ2-5; 11 bases align to TRBD1. CDR1 and CDR2 from the germline V gene are DFQATT and SNEGSKA (reference sequence). The CDR3 totals 15 residues. After removal of 5 bases from V and 1 base from J, the junction contained 6 bases not matched to a gene. In nucleotides, the CDR3 is TGCAGTGCTCTACCCGGGACAGGGGGCCAAGAGACCCAGTACTTC. This translates into CSALPGTGGQETQYF.

The V gene is TRBV6-5, the J gene TRBJ2-1; TRBD1 aligns across 7 bases. Unmatched junction bases numbered 8, after V lost 4 bases and J lost 8 bases. The CDR3 has 14 amino acids. Germline-derived CDR1 and CDR2 are MNHEY and SVGAGI. CDR3 bases: TGTGCCAGCAGTTCCCGGGACAGTGGCTATGAGCAGTTCTTC. Amino acids: CASSSRDSGYEQFF.

This clonotype was counted once. A single base separates this from a much larger clone, so it may be a read error. The rearrangement uses TRBV6-1 and TRBJ2-1, with D maybe TRBD2 (6 bases). Per germline, CDR1 MNHNS and CDR2 SASEGT. This CDR3 region has 14 residues. The V and J ends lost 6 bases and 5 bases respectively, with 14 bases between them. The DNA for the CDR3 is TGTGCCAGCAGGCGGGACTTCCCCAACAATGAGCAGTTCTTC. Amino acid sequence: CASRRDFPNNEQFF.

This clonotype was counted at least ten times. The chain employs TRBV4-2 and TRBJ2-2, with D unclear. Germline assignment: CDR1 LGHNA and CDR2 YNFKEQ. This CDR3 spans 12 amino acids. V gave up 5 bases and J gave up 3 bases, with 4 bases separating them. The DNA for the CDR3 is TGTGCCAGCAGCTCCTACACCGGGGAGCTGTTTTTT. Amino acids: CASSSYTGELFF.

This clonotype came up many times. The chain links TRBV19 to TRBJ2-5; 12 bases map to TRBD2. The CDR3 runs to 16 residues. CDR1 is LNHDA and CDR2 is SQIVND in the germline V gene (reference sequence). Trimming took 3 bases from V and 5 from J; bases not matched to a gene: 7. The CDR3 region has the DNA TGTGCCAGTAGTATCAGCCGACTAGCGGGGGTGGAGACCCAGTACTTC. It encodes CASSISRLAGVETQYF. Variable domain in full (rest from reference TRBV19 and TRBJ2-5): DGGITQSPKYLFRKEGQNVTLSCEQNLNHDAMYWYRQDPGQGLRLIYYSQIVNDFQKGDIAEGYSVSREKKESFPLTVTSAQKNPTAFYLCASSISRLAGVETQYFGPGTRLLVL.

This clonotype was counted between two and nine times. For the CDR3, the DNA is TGTGCCAGCAGTTACACTGCCACGCACTATGGCTACACCTTC. It codes for CASSYTATHYGYTF. The rearrangement joins TRBV6-6 to TRBJ1-2; D uncertain. This CDR3 is built from 14 residues. The germline CDR1 and CDR2 sequences are MNHNY and SVGAGI (reference sequence). V lost 2 bases, J lost 3 bases, and 10 bases lay in between.